This TCR beta chain appears in the sequencing data of a study of regulatory T cells in long-lasting Graves disease. Findings of the study overall: Study was limited to peripheral blood, excluding thyroid tissue.

CDR3-region Arm-PCR and iRepertoire HTBI primers produced the TCR beta libraries. One entry per CDR3 protein results from TCRdb running MiXCR on the multiplex PCR reads. The sample shows over 500,000 distinct CDR3 sequences, 16% of them seen only once. There are 15 residues in the CDR3. The germline V gene has CDR1 DFQATT and CDR2 SNEGSKA (reference sequence). Trimming removed 0 bases at V and 7 bases at J, with 16 bases between. Time point meaning: newly diagnosed GD, antithyroid drugs for less than 3 months. After RNA was extracted from PBMCs, the TCR library was made from it. EDTA tubes received around 9.9 milliliters of collected peripheral blood. Notes on this clonotype: Antigen: not known.

The sample was also reused in another study, on T cells in Graves' hyperthyroidism and ophthalmopathy.

The material was peripheral blood mononuclear cells (PBMCs), obtained at new diagnosis, from a patient treated with antithyroid drugs. This TCR came from a man between 18 and 35 years old with Graves disease. The chain has TRBV20-1 and TRBJ2-4; D perhaps matches TRBD1 (6 bases). The CDR3 nucleotides are TGCAGTGCTAGAGATCGCCGTACAGGGTGGAACATTCAGTACTTC. It translates to CSARDRRTGWNIQYF.